This T cell receptor (beta chain) was identified in a study of blood T cell repertoires in COVID-19. Study context: PBMCs, B-cell-depleted T cells, or T cells were the source of the cDNA or gDNA that made up the material.

J gave up 2 bases and V 5 bases, and 8 bases lay outside the gene matches. The CDR3 extends over 16 amino acids. Germline CDR1 is SGHAT and CDR2 is FQNNGV. Original analysis: Estimation of nucleated cell counts was performed using reference gene primer amplification. Method: immunoSEQ multiplex PCR; TCRdb's copy keeps in-frame clones and lacks some. D and trimming were read from the DNA, whereas the V and J calls and clone size are those reported in that table. The sample lists fewer than 250,000 clones, about 86% seen once, with about 2.2% in the top ten. V is TRBV11-2 and J is TRBJ1-3; 8 bases line up with TRBD1. Material: peripheral blood. The TCR originated in a woman between 45 and 60 years old with acute or convalescent COVID-19. The CDR3 sequence is CASSTRPTGAGNTIYF. CDR3 nucleotide sequence: TGTGCCAGCAGCACCCGCCCGACAGGGGCTGGAAACACCATATATTTT.